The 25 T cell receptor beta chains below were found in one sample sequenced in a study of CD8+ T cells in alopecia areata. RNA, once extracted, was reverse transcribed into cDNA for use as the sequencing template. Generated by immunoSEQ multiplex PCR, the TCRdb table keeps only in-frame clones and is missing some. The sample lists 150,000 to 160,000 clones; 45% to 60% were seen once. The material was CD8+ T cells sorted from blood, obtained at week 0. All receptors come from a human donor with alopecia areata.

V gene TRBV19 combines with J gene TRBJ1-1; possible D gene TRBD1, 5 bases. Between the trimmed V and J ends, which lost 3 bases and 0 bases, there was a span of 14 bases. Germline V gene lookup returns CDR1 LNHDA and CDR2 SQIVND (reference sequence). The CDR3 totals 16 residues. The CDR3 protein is CASSMGDGLMNTEAFF. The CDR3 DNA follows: TGTGCCAGTAGTATGGGGGACGGACTCATGAACACTGAAGCTTTCTTT.

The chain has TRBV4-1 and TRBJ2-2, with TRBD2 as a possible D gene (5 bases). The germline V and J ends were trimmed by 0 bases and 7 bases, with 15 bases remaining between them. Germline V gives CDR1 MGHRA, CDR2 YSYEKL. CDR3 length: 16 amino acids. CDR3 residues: CASSQDSVGGGGELFF. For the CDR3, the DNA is TGCGCCAGCAGCCAAGATTCAGTGGGCGGAGGCGGGGAGCTGTTTTTT.

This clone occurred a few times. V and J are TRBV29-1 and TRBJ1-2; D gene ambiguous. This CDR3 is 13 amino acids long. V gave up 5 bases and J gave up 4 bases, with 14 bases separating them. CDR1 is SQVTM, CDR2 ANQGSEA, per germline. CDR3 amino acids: CSVHRGGGYGYTF. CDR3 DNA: TGCAGCGTTCATCGGGGAGGCGGCTATGGCTACACCTTC.

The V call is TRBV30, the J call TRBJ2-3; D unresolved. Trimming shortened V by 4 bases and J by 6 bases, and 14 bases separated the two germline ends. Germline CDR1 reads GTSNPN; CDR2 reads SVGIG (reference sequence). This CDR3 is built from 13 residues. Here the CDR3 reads CAWNVLARDTQYF. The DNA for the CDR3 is TGTGCCTGGAACGTGTTGGCACGGGATACGCAGTATTTT. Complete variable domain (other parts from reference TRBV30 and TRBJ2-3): SQTIHQWPATLVQPVGSPLSLECTVEGTSNPNLYWYRQAAGRGLQLLFYSVGIGQISSEVPQNLSASRPQDRQFILSSKKLLLSDSGFYLCAWNVLARDTQYFGPGTRLTVL.

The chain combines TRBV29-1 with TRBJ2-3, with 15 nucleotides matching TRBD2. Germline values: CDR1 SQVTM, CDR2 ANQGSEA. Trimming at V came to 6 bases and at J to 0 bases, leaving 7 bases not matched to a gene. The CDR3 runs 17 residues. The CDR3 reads CSVAGTSGGKSTDTQYF. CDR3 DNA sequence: TGCAGCGTCGCGGGGACTAGCGGGGGGAAGAGCACAGATACGCAGTATTTT.

CDR3 in amino acids: CASSDMSQETQYF. The DNA for the CDR3 is TGTGCCAGCAGTGACATGTCGCAAGAGACCCAGTACTTC. The chain recombines TRBV27 with TRBJ2-5, with unresolved D. V was clipped by 5 bases and J by 2 bases, with 9 bases between them. The CDR3 runs 13 residues. In germline, CDR1 is MNHEY, CDR2 SMNVEV (reference sequence).

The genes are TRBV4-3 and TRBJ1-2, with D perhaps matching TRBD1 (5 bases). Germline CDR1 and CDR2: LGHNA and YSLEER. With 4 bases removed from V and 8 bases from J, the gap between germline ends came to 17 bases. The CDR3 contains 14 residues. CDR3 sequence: CASSPETRGGGYTF. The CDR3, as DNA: TGCGCCAGCAGCCCCGAAACAAGGGGAGGCGGCTACACCTTC.

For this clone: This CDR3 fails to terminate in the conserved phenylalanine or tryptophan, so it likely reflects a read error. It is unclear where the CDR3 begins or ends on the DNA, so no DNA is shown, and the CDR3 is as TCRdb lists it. This CDR3 is CASSYGQRNTEASS. The chain carries TRBV6-5 and TRBJ1-1; TRBD1, as called in the table, went unchecked against the DNA. Germline V gene data show CDR1 as MNHEY and CDR2 as SVGAGI. Including both end residues, the CDR3 is 14 amino acids long.

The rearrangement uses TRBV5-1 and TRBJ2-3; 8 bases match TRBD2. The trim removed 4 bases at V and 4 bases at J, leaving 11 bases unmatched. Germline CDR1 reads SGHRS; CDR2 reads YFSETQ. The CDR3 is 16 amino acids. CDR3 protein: CASSKDLAGTADTQYF. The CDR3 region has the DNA TGCGCCAGCAGCAAGGACTTAGCGGGGACTGCAGATACGCAGTATTTT. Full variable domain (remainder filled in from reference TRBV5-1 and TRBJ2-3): KAGVTQTPRYLIKTRGQQVTLSCSPISGHRSVSWYQQTPGQGLQFLFEYFSETQRNKGNFPGRFSGRQFSNSRSEMNVSTLELGDSALYLCASSKDLAGTADTQYFGPGTRLTVL.

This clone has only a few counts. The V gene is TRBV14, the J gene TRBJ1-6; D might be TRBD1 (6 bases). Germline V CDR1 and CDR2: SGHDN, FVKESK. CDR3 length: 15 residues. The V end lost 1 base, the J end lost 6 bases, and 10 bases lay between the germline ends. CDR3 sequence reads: CASSQGWGPNSPLHF. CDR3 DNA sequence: TGTGCCAGCAGCCAAGGATGGGGGCCTAATTCACCCCTCCACTTT.

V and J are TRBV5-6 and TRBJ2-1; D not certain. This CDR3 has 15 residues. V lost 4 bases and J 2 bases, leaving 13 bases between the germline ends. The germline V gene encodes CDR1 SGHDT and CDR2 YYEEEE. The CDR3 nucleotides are TGTGCCAGCAGCAATGGGTTCCGAGCCTACAATGAGCAGTTCTTC. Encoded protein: CASSNGFRAYNEQFF.

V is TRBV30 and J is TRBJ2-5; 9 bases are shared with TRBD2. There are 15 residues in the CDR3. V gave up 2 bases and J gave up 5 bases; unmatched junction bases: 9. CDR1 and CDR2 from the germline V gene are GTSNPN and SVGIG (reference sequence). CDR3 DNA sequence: TGTGCCTGGAGTTACCTGGCGGGGGGGCAGGAGACCCAGTACTTC. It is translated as CAWSYLAGGQETQYF.

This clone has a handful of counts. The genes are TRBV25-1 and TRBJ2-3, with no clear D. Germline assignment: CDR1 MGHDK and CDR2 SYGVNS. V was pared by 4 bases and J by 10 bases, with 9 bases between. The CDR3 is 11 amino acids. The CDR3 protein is CASSVQRAQYF. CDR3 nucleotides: TGTGCCAGCAGTGTCCAGCGAGCGCAGTATTTT.

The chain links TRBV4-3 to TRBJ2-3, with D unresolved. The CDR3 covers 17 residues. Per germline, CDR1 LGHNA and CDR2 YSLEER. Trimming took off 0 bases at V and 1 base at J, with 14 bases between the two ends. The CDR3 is CASSQDTIDIRTDTQYF. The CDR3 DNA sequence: TGCGCCAGCAGCCAAGATACCATAGACATCCGCACAGATACGCAGTATTTT.

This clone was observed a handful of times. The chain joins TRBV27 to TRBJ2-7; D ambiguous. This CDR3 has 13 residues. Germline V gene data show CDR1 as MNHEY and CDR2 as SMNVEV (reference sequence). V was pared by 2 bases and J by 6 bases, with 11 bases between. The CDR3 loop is CASSLVVGVEQYF. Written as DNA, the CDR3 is TGTGCCAGCAGTTTAGTCGTGGGTGTCGAGCAGTACTTC.

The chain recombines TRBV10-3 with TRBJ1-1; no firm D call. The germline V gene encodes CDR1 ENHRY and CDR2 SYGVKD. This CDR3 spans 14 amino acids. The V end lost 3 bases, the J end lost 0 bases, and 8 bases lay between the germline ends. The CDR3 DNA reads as TGTGCCATCAGTGAAAATACGCTGAACACTGAAGCTTTCTTT. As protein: CAISENTLNTEAFF.

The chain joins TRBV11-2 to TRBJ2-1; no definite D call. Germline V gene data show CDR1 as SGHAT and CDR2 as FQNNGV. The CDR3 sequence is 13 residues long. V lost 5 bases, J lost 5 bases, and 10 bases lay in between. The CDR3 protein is CASSPHTNNEQFF. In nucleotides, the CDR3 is TGTGCCAGCAGCCCGCATACGAACAATGAGCAGTTCTTC.

In nucleotides, the CDR3 is TGTGCCACCAGCACAGGACATAGCAATCAGCCCCAGCATTTT. The encoded protein is CATSTGHSNQPQHF. The genes are TRBV15 and TRBJ1-5; D might be TRBD1 (5 bases). The CDR3 runs 14 residues. Trimming cost V 4 bases and J 0 bases, with 7 bases left between them. CDR1 LNHNV and CDR2 YYDKDF come from the germline V gene (reference sequence).

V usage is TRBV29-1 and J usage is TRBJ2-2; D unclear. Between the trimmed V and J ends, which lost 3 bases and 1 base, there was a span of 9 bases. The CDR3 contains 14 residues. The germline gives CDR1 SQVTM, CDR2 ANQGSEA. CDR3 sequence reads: CSVDGQENTGELFF. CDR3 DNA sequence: TGCAGCGTTGATGGGCAGGAGAACACCGGGGAGCTGTTTTTT.

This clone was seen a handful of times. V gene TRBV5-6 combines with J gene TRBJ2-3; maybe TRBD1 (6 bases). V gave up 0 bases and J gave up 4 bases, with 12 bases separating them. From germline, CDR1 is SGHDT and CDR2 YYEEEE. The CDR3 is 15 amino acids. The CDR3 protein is CASSLEAGAPDTQYF. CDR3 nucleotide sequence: TGTGCCAGCAGCTTGGAGGCAGGGGCTCCAGATACGCAGTATTTT. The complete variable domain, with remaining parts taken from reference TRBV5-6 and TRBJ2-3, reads DAGVTQSPTHLIKTRGQQVTLRCSPKSGHDTVSWYQQALGQGPQFIFQYYEEEERQRGNFPDRFSGHQFPNYSSELNVNALLLGDSALYLCASSLEAGAPDTQYFGPGTRLTVL.

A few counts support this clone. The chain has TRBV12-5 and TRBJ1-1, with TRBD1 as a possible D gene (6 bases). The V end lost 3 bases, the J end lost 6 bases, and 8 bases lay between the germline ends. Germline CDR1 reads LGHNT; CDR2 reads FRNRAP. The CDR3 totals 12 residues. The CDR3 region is CASGFPGAEAFF. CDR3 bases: TGTGCTAGTGGTTTCCCAGGGGCTGAAGCTTTCTTT.

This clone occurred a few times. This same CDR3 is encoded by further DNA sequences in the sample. The CDR3 region is CSARDGIEQYF. The CDR3 DNA sequence: TGCAGTGCTCGGGACGGAATCGAGCAGTACTTC. The chain couples TRBV20-1 to TRBJ2-7; the D call may be TRBD1 or TRBD2 (5 bases each). Germline values: CDR1 DFQATT, CDR2 SNEGSKA (reference sequence). V was cut by 5 bases and J by 6 bases, with 11 bases left in between. The CDR3 runs 11 residues.

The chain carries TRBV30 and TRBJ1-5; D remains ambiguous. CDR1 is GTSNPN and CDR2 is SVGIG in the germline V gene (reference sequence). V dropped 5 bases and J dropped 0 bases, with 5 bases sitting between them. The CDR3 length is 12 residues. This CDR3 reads CAWGPSNQPQHF. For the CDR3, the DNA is TGTGCCTGGGGACCTAGCAATCAGCCCCAGCATTTT.

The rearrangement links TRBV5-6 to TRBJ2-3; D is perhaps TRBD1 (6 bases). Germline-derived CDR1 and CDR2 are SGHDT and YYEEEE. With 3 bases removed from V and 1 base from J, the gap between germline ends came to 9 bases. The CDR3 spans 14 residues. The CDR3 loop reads CASSSKGGTDTQYF. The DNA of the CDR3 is TGTGCCAGCAGCTCAAAGGGGGGCACAGATACGCAGTATTTT.

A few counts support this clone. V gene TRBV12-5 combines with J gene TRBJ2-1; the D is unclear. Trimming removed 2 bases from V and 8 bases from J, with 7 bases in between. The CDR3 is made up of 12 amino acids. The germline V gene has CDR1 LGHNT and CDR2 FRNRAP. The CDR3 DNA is TGTGCTAGTGGTTTGAGCTTGGATGAGCAGTTCTTC. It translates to CASGLSLDEQFF.